The present T cell receptor (beta chain) was sequenced within a study of cytotoxic CD8 clonotypes in ibrutinib-treated CLL. Whole-study findings and limits: Samples from sustained-remission and progressing patients were taken at different times.

The CDR3 has 14 residues. The germline V gene has CDR1 LNHDA and CDR2 SQIVND (reference sequence). Trimming at V came to 4 bases and at J to 6 bases, leaving 4 bases not matched to a gene. With cryopreserved PBMCs as the source, roughly 2 micrograms of genomic DNA went to TCR beta libraries. With respect to this clone: Its cognate antigen is unknown.

TCRdb's table, derived via immunoSEQ multiplex PCR, lists solely in-frame clones and lacks some. The data contain roughly 70,000 clones, approximately 90% of them singletons. This TCR was recovered from a human donor with chronic lymphocytic leukemia. This specimen was PBMCs, taken after 12 months of ibrutinib treatment. V and J are TRBV19 and TRBJ1-5; 9 nucleotides align to TRBD1. The CDR3 nucleotides read TGTGCCAGTAGTACCACAGGGGGCGGTCAGCCCCAGCATTTT. Amino acid sequence: CASSTTGGGQPQHF. Complete variable domain (other parts from reference TRBV19 and TRBJ1-5): DGGITQSPKYLFRKEGQNVTLSCEQNLNHDAMYWYRQDPGQGLRLIYYSQIVNDFQKGDIAEGYSVSREKKESFPLTVTSAQKNPTAFYLCASSTTGGGQPQHFGDGTRLSIL.